Below, 25 T cell receptor beta chains from the same sample are listed, as sequenced in a study of read filtering for tumor transcriptome and immune sequencing. This library used approximately 390 ng RNA and molecular barcoded adaptors spanning alpha/delta and beta/gamma chains. MiXCR, applied by TCRdb to the reads, yields one record per CDR3 protein. Of 14,000 to 15,000 distinct CDR3 sequences in the sample, around 20% are singletons; the top ten hold 65% to 85%. Sequencing used a population of CD138-negative cells sorted from bone marrow. The receptor set was obtained from a donor at least 40 years old with multiple myeloma.

Note on this clonotype: Without the conserved terminal phenylalanine or tryptophan, this CDR3 likely stems from a read error. No DNA is shown, since the ends of the CDR3 on it are uncertain; the CDR3 is the one TCRdb lists. The genes are TRBV5-4 and TRBJ2-2; the table's TRBD1 call for D was not verified on the DNA. Germline CDR1 SGHNT, CDR2 YYREEE (reference sequence). A total of 16 residues make up the CDR3, ends included. This chain's CDR3 is CASSLRTGGYTGEPFL.

The V and J genes are TRBV20-1 and TRBJ2-1; TRBD2 agrees at 9 bases. The trim removed 3 bases at V and 10 bases at J, leaving 7 bases unmatched. Per the germline V gene, CDR1 is DFQATT and CDR2 is SNEGSKA (reference sequence). The CDR3 covers 13 residues. CDR3 bases: TGCAGTGCTAGGCTAGCGGGGACCTACGAGCAGTTCTTC. Protein: CSARLAGTYEQFF.

V usage is TRBV6-2 or TRBV6-3 and J usage is TRBJ2-7; D perhaps matches TRBD1 (8 bases). Germline CDR1 reads MNHEY; CDR2 reads SVGEGT. Trimming cost V 2 bases and J 3 bases, with 38 bases left between them. The CDR3 extends over 23 amino acids. CDR3 DNA: TGTGCCAGCAGTTACCTCGGCCTATCTCGGACAGGGACACGGAGCGGGACCTACTACGAGCAGTACTTC. This gives the protein CASSYLGLSRTGTRSGTYYEQYF.

This clonotype was detected many times. DNA of the CDR3: TGTGCCAGCACCGGAGCCTACGAGCAGTACTTC. Its protein is CASTGAYEQYF. V gene TRBV6-2 or TRBV6-3 combines with J gene TRBJ2-7; no clear D gene. The CDR3 is 11 residues long. Looked up from germline, CDR1 is MNHEY and CDR2 is SVGEGT. Between the trimmed V and J ends, which lost 7 bases and 2 bases, there was a span of 6 bases.

Details on this clonotype: A single base separates this from a much larger clone, so it may be a read error. The V and J genes are TRBV2 and TRBJ1-4; possible D gene TRBD1, 5 bases. CDR1 is SNHLY, CDR2 FYNNEI, per germline. This CDR3 contains 12 residues. CDR3 region: CASSEMGQEKYF. The CDR3 coding sequence is TGTGCCAGCAGTGAAATGGGGCAAGAGAAGTATTTT.

Ten or more counts support this clonotype. This rearrangement joins TRBV7-2 to TRBJ2-1; 12 bases align to TRBD2. Germline-derived CDR1 and CDR2 are SGHTA and FQGNSA. Germline trimming cut 3 bases from V and 8 bases from J; bases unmatched to any gene: 8. There are 16 residues in the CDR3. The CDR3: CASSFASGRAEDEQFF. CDR3 coding DNA: TGTGCCAGCAGCTTTGCTAGCGGGAGGGCCGAAGATGAGCAGTTCTTC.

CDR3 sequence reads: CASSYPGGYTDYYNEQFF. Here the CDR3 DNA reads TGTGCCAGCAGTTACCCCGGGGGTTACACTGATTACTACAATGAGCAGTTCTTC. V is TRBV6-2 or TRBV6-3 and J is TRBJ2-1, with D perhaps TRBD2 (6 bases). Germline lookup yields CDR1 MNHEY and CDR2 SVGEGT. CDR3 length: 18 amino acids. The V end lost 2 bases, the J end lost 3 bases, and 20 bases lay between the germline ends.

This clonotype was counted a single time. This chain connects TRBV5-1 to TRBJ2-7; D not certain. The CDR3 runs 15 residues. In germline, CDR1 is SGHRS, CDR2 YFSETQ. Trimming shortened V by 4 bases and J by 0 bases, and 14 bases separated the two germline ends. The CDR3 is CASSPTCKSSYEQYF. CDR3 nucleotides: TGCGCCAGCAGCCCAACGTGCAAGAGCTCCTACGAGCAGTACTTC.

This clonotype was observed at least ten times. The chain couples TRBV2 to TRBJ1-1; D remains ambiguous. The CDR3 runs to 13 residues. Trimming cost V 3 bases and J 1 base, with 6 bases left between them. Germline loops: CDR1 SNHLY, CDR2 FYNNEI. This CDR3 is CASSELENTEAFF. The CDR3 DNA sequence: TGTGCCAGCAGTGAGTTAGAGAACACTGAAGCTTTCTTT.

As for this clonotype: It may be a read error: a sequence one base away is much more abundant. The missing conserved phenylalanine or tryptophan at the end of this CDR3 makes a read error likely. The chain carries TRBV7-6 and TRBJ1-1; D uncertain. Between the trimmed V and J ends, which lost 2 bases and 0 bases, there was a span of 7 bases. Germline V CDR1 and CDR2: SGHVS, FNYEAQ. CDR3 length: 14 residues. The CDR3 DNA is TGTGCCAGCAGCTTAAACCAGATGAACACTGAAGCTTTCTCT. Translation: CASSLNQMNTEAFS.

Concerning this clonotype: A much bigger clone sits one base away, suggesting this may be a read error. This chain links TRBV5-1 with TRBJ2-7; D is unresolved. The CDR3 consists of 11 residues. Trimming removed 2 bases from V and 4 bases from J, with 4 bases in between. Germline loops: CDR1 SGHRS, CDR2 YFSETQ. The CDR3 coding sequence is TGCGCCAGCAGCTTCCAGTACGAGCAGTACTTC. Its protein is CASSFQYEQYF. Full variable domain (outside the CDR3, taken from reference TRBV5-1 and TRBJ2-7): KAGVTQTPRYLIKTRGQQVTLSCSPISGHRSVSWYQQTPGQGLQFLFEYFSETQRNKGNFPGRFSGRQFSNSRSEMNVSTLELGDSALYLCASSFQYEQYFGPGTRLTVT.

The sample holds many counts of this clonotype. A read error may produce the germline difference seen at one junction end. The chain combines TRBV11-2 with TRBJ2-1, with D tentatively TRBD1 (6 bases). The CDR3 covers 16 residues. Germline CDR1 SGHAT, CDR2 FQNNGV. Here the CDR3 reads CASSSRWGPQQGSWVF. CDR3 DNA: TGTGCCAGCAGCTCGAGGTGGGGACCTCAACAGGGAAGTTGGGTCTTC. The variable domain in full, with the rest retrieved from reference TRBV11-2 and TRBJ2-1, is EAGVAQSPRYKIIEKRQSVAFWCNPISGHATLYWYQQILGQGPKLLIQFQNNGVVDDSQLPKDRFSAERLKGVDSTLKIQPAKLEDSAVYLCASSSRWGPQQGSWVFGPGTRLTVL.

This clonotype was seen repeatedly, ten times or more. The gene calls are TRBV11-2 and TRBJ2-1; D call uncertain. Germline CDR1 is SGHAT and CDR2 is FQNNGV. The CDR3 runs 15 residues. Trimming took 1 base from V and 5 from J, leaving 12 bases between them. CDR3 DNA: TGTGCCAGCAGCTTAGGTTCTAACACGAACAATGAGCAGTTCTTC. It yields the protein CASSLGSNTNNEQFF.

This clonotype was observed many times. For the CDR3, the DNA is TGTGCCAGCCCCCCCGGGGGGATGAACACTGAAGCTTTCTTT. Amino acid sequence: CASPPGGMNTEAFF. This chain uses TRBV11-1 with TRBJ1-1; tentative D call: TRBD1 (5 bases). From germline, CDR1 is SGHAT and CDR2 FQDESV (reference sequence). V dropped 8 bases and J dropped 0 bases, with 13 bases sitting between them. This CDR3 comprises 14 residues.

The J gene is TRBJ2-3, the V gene TRBV12-3 or TRBV12-4; 8 bases line up with TRBD1. The CDR3 covers 17 residues. V was clipped by 5 bases and J by 2 bases; unmatched bases: 12. CDR3 region: CASSPRQGTAYTDTQYF. The CDR3 coding sequence is TGTGCCAGCAGTCCACGACAGGGGACGGCGTACACAGATACGCAGTATTTT.

V gene TRBV29-1 combines with J gene TRBJ1-2; weak D call: TRBD1 (5 bases). Germline CDR1 and CDR2: SQVTM and ANQGSEA. V was clipped by 5 bases and J by 2 bases, with 9 bases between them. The CDR3 extends over 12 amino acids. The CDR3 nucleotides are TGCAGCGTTAACAGGCTGAACTATGGCTACACCTTC. Its protein is CSVNRLNYGYTF.

A remark on this clonotype: A much larger clone is a single base away; this may be a read error. V and J are TRBV7-3 and TRBJ2-1; D is unresolved. From germline, CDR1 is SGHTA and CDR2 FQGTGA. Trimming stripped 4 bases from V and 9 bases from J, with 13 bases between. The CDR3 length is 13 residues. Written as DNA, the CDR3 is TGTGCCAGCAGCTCGATACACGGAAGTGAGCAGTTCTTC. It specifies CASSSIHGSEQFF.

Comment on this clonotype: Being one base from a much bigger clone, this may be a read error. The CDR3 nucleotides read TGTGCCAGCAGCCCTCCTGAGGGCGGGGGGCTGTTTTTT. Residues: CASSPPEGGGLFF. The chain uses TRBV3-1 and TRBJ2-2; 7 bases fit TRBD2. Germline CDR1 and CDR2: LGHDT and YNNKEL (reference sequence). The CDR3 extends over 13 amino acids.

This clonotype was counted many times. In nucleotides, the CDR3 is TGTGCCAGTTCCCTATGGGGAGCAAACAATGAGCAGTTCTTC. This encodes CASSLWGANNEQFF. The genes are TRBV2 and TRBJ2-1, with TRBD2 as a possible D gene (5 bases). The CDR3 extends over 14 amino acids. V was clipped by 9 bases and J by 5 bases, with 17 bases between them. Germline V gene data show CDR1 as SNHLY and CDR2 as FYNNEI.

This clonotype qualifies as large (0.1 to 1%). The chain employs TRBV6-5 and TRBJ1-6, with TRBD1 matching over 9 bases. V shed 2 bases, J shed 8 bases, and the junction held 4 bases outside the gene matches. This CDR3 is 15 amino acids long. CDR1 MNHEY and CDR2 SVGAGI come from the germline V gene. The CDR3 here is CASSYNTGGDSPLHF. The CDR3 DNA reads TGTGCCAGCAGTTACAACACAGGGGGCGATTCACCCCTCCACTTT.

In its sample, this clonotype was seen a few times. The chain joins TRBV4-1 to TRBJ1-1; 8 bases are shared with TRBD1. The CDR3 is 15 amino acids. Germline lookup yields CDR1 MGHRA and CDR2 YSYEKL. Trimming removed 1 base from V and 7 bases from J; junction bases left unmatched: 8. In nucleotides, the CDR3 is TGCGCCAGCAGCCAAGGTCGGACAGGGAAGGTTGAAGCTTTCTTT. It is translated as CASSQGRTGKVEAFF.

In its sample, this clonotype was seen many times. A much larger clone differs by one base, so this may be a read error. This chain joins TRBV2 and TRBJ2-6; 8 nucleotides match TRBD1. This CDR3 spans 18 amino acids. CDR1 and CDR2 from the germline V gene are SNHLY and FYNNEI. The J segment lost 2 bases and the V segment lost 6 bases, leaving 12 bases of the junction unmatched. In DNA, the CDR3 is TGTGCCAGCAGCCCCAGGACAGGGTCAAGCCCTGGGGCCAACGTCCTGACTTTC. Its translation: CASSPRTGSSPGANVLTF.

This clonotype was observed many times. The V gene is TRBV5-5, the J gene TRBJ2-1, with D maybe TRBD1 (5 bases). The CDR3 spans 13 residues. The germline gives CDR1 SGHKS, CDR2 YYEKEE (reference sequence). Trimming removed 2 bases from V and 12 bases from J, with 15 bases in between. CDR3 loop: CASSLMDKNTQFF. The CDR3 bases are TGTGCCAGCAGCTTAATGGACAAAAACACGCAGTTCTTC.

The chain has TRBV5-1 and TRBJ2-2; D is uncertain. The germline V gene has CDR1 SGHRS and CDR2 YFSETQ. The CDR3 contains 13 residues. Trimming stripped 2 bases from V and 3 bases from J, with 5 bases between. The CDR3, as DNA: TGCGCCAGCAGCTTATATTACACCGGGGAGCTGTTTTTT. The encoded protein is CASSLYYTGELFF.

This clonotype appeared a single time. This may stem from a read error, because a much larger clone lies one nucleotide away. The chain links TRBV4-1 to TRBJ2-2; 7 bases align to TRBD1. Germline-derived CDR1 and CDR2 are MGHRA and YSYEKL. The length of the CDR3 is 15 residues. CDR3 bases: TGCGCCAGCAGCCAAAAGCCTACTAGAGACAGGGAGATGCTTTTT. It is translated as CASSQKPTRDREMLF.